These 16 T cell receptor beta chains were sequenced from one sample in a study of blood T cell repertoires in COVID-19. The method was immunoSEQ multiplex PCR; TCRdb's version includes in-frame clones alone and lacks a portion of them. The data show more than 200,000 clones, around 84% seen once. Sequenced material: peripheral blood. The receptors stem from a woman in her forties who had recovered from COVID-19.

The chain has TRBV5-1 and TRBJ1-4, with TRBD1 identical over 7 bases. The CDR3 totals 14 residues. The germline V gene encodes CDR1 SGHRS and CDR2 YFSETQ. The junction had 11 bases not matched to a gene; V was cut back by 5 bases and J by 10 bases. In nucleotides, the CDR3 is TGCGCCAGCAGTCCGGGACAGACCGACCGAAAACTGTTTTTT. Its protein is CASSPGQTDRKLFF.

The J gene is TRBJ1-2, the V gene TRBV6-1; 8 positions agree with TRBD1. CDR3 length equals 13 residues. V was pared by 3 bases and J by 6 bases, with 3 bases of the junction left unmatched. Looked up from germline, CDR1 is MNHNS and CDR2 is SASEGT. CDR3 protein: CASSDGQGDGYTF. CDR3 sequence (DNA): TGTGCCAGCAGTGATGGACAGGGTGATGGCTACACCTTC.

The rearrangement uses TRBV5-1 and TRBJ1-2, with 7 bases identical to TRBD1. Germline V gene sequence: CDR1 SGHRS, CDR2 YFSETQ. The CDR3 totals 16 residues. V shed 0 bases, J shed 6 bases, and the junction held 11 bases outside the gene matches. The CDR3 sequence: CASSLGQNLQGDGYTF. The DNA for the CDR3 is TGCGCCAGCAGCTTGGGGCAGAACCTCCAGGGGGATGGCTACACCTTC.

The chain employs TRBV6-4 and TRBJ2-2; D is possibly TRBD1 (6 bases). This CDR3 contains 13 residues. Per the germline V gene, CDR1 is MRHNA and CDR2 is SNTAGT. V was cut by 8 bases and J by 5 bases, with 12 bases left in between. The CDR3 spells CASRGQLTGELFF. CDR3 nucleotides: TGTGCCAGCCGTGGACAGCTAACCGGGGAGCTGTTTTTT.

V and J are TRBV7-9 and TRBJ1-5, with D uncertain. V lost 1 base to trimming and J lost 11 bases, with 9 bases between them. The germline CDR1 and CDR2 sequences are SEHNR and FQNEAQ (reference sequence). The CDR3 runs to 12 residues. CDR3: CASSLGEMAQHF. DNA for the CDR3: TGTGCCAGCAGCTTAGGGGAGATGGCCCAGCATTTT.

This clone was recorded once. The chain has TRBV6-5 and TRBJ1-2; D gene unclear. CDR3 length: 12 residues. In germline, CDR1 is MNHEY, CDR2 SVGAGI. V lost 7 bases and J lost 8, with 14 bases in between. CDR3 sequence (DNA): TGTGCCAGCACAGGTTTAATCCAAGGCTACACCTTC. It encodes CASTGLIQGYTF.

The chain is built from TRBV10-3 and TRBJ1-1, with D perhaps TRBD1 (5 bases). Trimming stripped 0 bases from V and 4 bases from J, with 9 bases between. The CDR3 runs 14 residues. Germline-derived CDR1 and CDR2 are ENHRY and SYGVKD. CDR3 DNA: TGTGCCATCAGTGAGTCGGGGGAGGCCACTGAAGCTTTCTTT. Encoded protein: CAISESGEATEAFF.

The CDR3 reads CASSIVVHGGGETQYF. The CDR3 DNA reads TGTGCCAGTAGTATAGTGGTACACGGTGGAGGGGAGACCCAGTACTTC. J is TRBJ2-5 and V is TRBV19; D might be TRBD2 (6 bases). From germline, CDR1 is LNHDA and CDR2 SQIVND (reference sequence). The CDR3 contains 16 residues. The ends were cut back, 1 base at V and 5 bases at J, with 17 bases in the middle. The full variable domain, with the rest looked up from reference TRBV19 and TRBJ2-5, is DGGITQSPKYLFRKEGQNVTLSCEQNLNHDAMYWYRQDPGQGLRLIYYSQIVNDFQKGDIAEGYSVSREKKESFPLTVTSAQKNPTAFYLCASSIVVHGGGETQYFGPGTRLLVL.

The chain carries TRBV7-6 and TRBJ2-7; 11 nucleotides agree with TRBD1. From germline, CDR1 is SGHVS and CDR2 FNYEAQ. After removal of 5 bases from V and 3 bases from J, the junction contained 9 bases not matched to a gene. This CDR3 has 16 amino acids. In DNA, the CDR3 is TGTGCCAGCAGCCTCAGTGCCGGGACAGGGGGCTACGAGCAGTACTTC. Its protein product is CASSLSAGTGGYEQYF.

The CDR3, as DNA: TGTGCCAGCACCACAAGGAGCGGCGGCTACACCTTC. Its translation: CASTTRSGGYTF. This rearrangement joins TRBV3-1 (or the pseudogene TRBV3-2) to TRBJ1-2; D not resolved. V shed 7 bases and J shed 8 bases, with 14 bases lying between them. Germline CDR1 and CDR2: LGHDT and YNNKEL (reference sequence). The CDR3 has 12 residues.

The rearrangement joins TRBV18 to TRBJ2-7; 8 bases are a match to TRBD2. Per germline, CDR1 KGHSH and CDR2 LQKENI. The trim removed 1 base at V and 4 bases at J, leaving 3 bases unmatched. This CDR3 has 14 residues. CDR3 in amino acids: CASSPLAGGYEQYF. Here the CDR3 DNA reads TGTGCCAGCTCACCACTTGCGGGGGGTTACGAGCAGTACTTC.

The chain carries TRBV5-6 and TRBJ2-7; 12 positions agree with TRBD1. With 2 bases clipped from V and 7 bases from J, the junction kept 10 bases outside the gene matches. The germline CDR1 and CDR2 sequences are SGHDT and YYEEEE. This CDR3 region has 16 residues. The CDR3 reads CASSFGTGGGLGEQYF. Here the CDR3 DNA reads TGTGCCAGCAGCTTTGGGACAGGGGGCGGTTTGGGAGAGCAGTACTTC.

The chain combines TRBV5-4 with TRBJ2-1; 14 nucleotides agree with TRBD2. The V gene end was trimmed by 0 bases and the J gene end by 8 bases; junction bases not matched to a gene: 4. The CDR3 extends over 16 amino acids. The germline gives CDR1 SGHNT, CDR2 YYREEE (reference sequence). The CDR3 bases are TGTGCCAGCAGCTTGGGACTAGCGGGGGGGAGTGATGAGCAGTTCTTC. Residues: CASSLGLAGGSDEQFF.

The V gene is TRBV12-5, the J gene TRBJ2-2; a possible D gene is TRBD1 (5 bases). Germline CDR1 reads LGHNT; CDR2 reads FRNRAP. V shed 3 bases and J shed 4 bases, with 9 bases lying between them. The CDR3 sequence is 14 residues long. The CDR3 sequence: CASGLDRITGELFF. The CDR3 DNA is TGTGCTAGTGGTTTAGACAGAATCACCGGGGAGCTGTTTTTT.

The genes are TRBV9 and TRBJ2-3, with a tentative D call TRBD2 (6 bases). Trimming pared 3 bases from V and 4 bases from J, leaving 21 bases between. The germline V gene encodes CDR1 SGDLS and CDR2 YYNGEE. The CDR3 has 17 amino acids. The CDR3 region is CASSAEPRDSRADTQYF. The CDR3 DNA reads TGTGCCAGCAGCGCGGAGCCCCGGGACTCTCGGGCAGATACGCAGTATTTT.

The genes are TRBV18 and TRBJ2-5; D call uncertain. With 2 bases removed from V and 5 bases from J, the gap between germline ends came to 6 bases. Germline lookup yields CDR1 KGHSH and CDR2 LQKENI. The CDR3 totals 12 residues. CDR3 sequence: CASSPTRETQYF. Here the CDR3 DNA reads TGTGCCAGCTCACCAACTCGGGAGACCCAGTACTTC.